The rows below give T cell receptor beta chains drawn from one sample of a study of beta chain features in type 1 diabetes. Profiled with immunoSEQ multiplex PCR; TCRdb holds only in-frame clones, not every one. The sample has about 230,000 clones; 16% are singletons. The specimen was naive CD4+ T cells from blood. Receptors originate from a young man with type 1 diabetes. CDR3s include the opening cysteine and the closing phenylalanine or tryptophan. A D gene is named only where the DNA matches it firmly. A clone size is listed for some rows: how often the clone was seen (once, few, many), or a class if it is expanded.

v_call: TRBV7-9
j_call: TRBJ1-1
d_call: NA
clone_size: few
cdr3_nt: TGTGCCAGCAGCCTTGGGATGTACGGGGTTGAAGCTTTCTTT
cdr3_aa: CASSLGMYGVEAFF

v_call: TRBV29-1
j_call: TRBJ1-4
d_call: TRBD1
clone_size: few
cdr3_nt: TGCAGCGTGCGATCCACCGGGACAGGGGCCGAAAAACTGTTTTTT
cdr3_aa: CSVRSTGTGAEKLFF

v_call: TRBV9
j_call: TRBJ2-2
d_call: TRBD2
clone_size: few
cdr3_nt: TGTGCCAGCAGCGTATACAGGACTAGCGGGATAGGCGGGGAGCTGTTTTTT
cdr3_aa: CASSVYRTSGIGGELFF

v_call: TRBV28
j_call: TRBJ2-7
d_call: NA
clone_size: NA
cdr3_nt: TGTGCCAGCAAGAGACAACGATACGAGCAGTACTTC
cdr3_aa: CASKRQRYEQYF

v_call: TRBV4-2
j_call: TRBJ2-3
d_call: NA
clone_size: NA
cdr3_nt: TGTGCCAGCAGCCAAGATACGTTGTCCCAATGGGCGGAGTACACAGATACGCAGTATTTT
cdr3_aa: CASSQDTLSQWAEYTDTQYF

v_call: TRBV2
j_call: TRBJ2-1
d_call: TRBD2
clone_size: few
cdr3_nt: TGTGCCAGCAGTTCCCAAGGACTAGCGGGAAATGAGCAGTTCTTC
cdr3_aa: CASSSQGLAGNEQFF

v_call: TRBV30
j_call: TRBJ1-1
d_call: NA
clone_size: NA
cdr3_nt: TGTGCCTGGAGTGTGGCTCAAGCTTTCTTT
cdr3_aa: CAWSVAQAFF

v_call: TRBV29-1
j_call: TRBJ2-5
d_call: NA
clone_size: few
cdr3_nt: TGCAGCGTGGTTGATCCTAATCGAGAGACCCAGTACTTC
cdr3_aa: CSVVDPNRETQYF

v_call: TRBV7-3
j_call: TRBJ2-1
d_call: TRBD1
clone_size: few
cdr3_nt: TGTGCCAGCAGCTCCGGCCATATAAGGACAGGGGGCACCGTAGGTGAGCAGTTCTTC
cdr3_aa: CASSSGHIRTGGTVGEQFF

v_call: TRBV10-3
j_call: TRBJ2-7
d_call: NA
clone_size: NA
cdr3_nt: TGTGCCATCAGTGAGTCGGCAGGGAGCGAGCAGTACTTC
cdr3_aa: CAISESAGSEQYF

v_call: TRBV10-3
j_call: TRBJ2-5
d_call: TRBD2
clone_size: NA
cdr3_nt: TGTGCCATCAGTGAATTTCGGGGAGGGTACCAAGAGACCCAGTACTTC
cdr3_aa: CAISEFRGGYQETQYF

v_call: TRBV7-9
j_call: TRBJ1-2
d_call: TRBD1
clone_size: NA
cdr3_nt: TGTGCCAGCAGCTTCGCGGACAGGGCCTATGGCTACACCTTC
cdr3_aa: CASSFADRAYGYTF

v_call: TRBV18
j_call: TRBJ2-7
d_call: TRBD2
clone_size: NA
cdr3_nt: TGTGCCAGCTCACCACCGGGAGGGTATGAGCAGTACTTC
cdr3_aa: CASSPPGGYEQYF

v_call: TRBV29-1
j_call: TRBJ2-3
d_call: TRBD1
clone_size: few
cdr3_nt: TGCAGCGTTGGAGAGGACAGGGGGCTGAGCGATACGCAGTATTTT
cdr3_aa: CSVGEDRGLSDTQYF

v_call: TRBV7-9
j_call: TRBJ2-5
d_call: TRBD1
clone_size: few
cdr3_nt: TGTGCCAGCAGCTTAGGGACAGGGGCCGTGGAGACCCAGTACTTC
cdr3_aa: CASSLGTGAVETQYF

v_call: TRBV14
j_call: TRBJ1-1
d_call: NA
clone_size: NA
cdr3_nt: TGTGCCAGCAGCCAAGATGGCCTACGGAACACTGAAGCTTTCTTT
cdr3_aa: CASSQDGLRNTEAFF

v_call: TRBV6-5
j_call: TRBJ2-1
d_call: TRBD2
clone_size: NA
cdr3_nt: TGTGCCAGCAGTAACCTAGCGGCTTCCTACAATGAGCAGTTCTTC
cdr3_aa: CASSNLAASYNEQFF

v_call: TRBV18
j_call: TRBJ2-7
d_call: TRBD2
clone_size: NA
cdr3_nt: TGTGCCAGCTCACCATCTAGCGGGAGTTACGAGCAGTACTTC
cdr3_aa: CASSPSSGSYEQYF

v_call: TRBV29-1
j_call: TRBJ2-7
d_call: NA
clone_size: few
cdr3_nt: TGCAGCGTGAGGGACTTCGCCTACGAGCAGTACTTC
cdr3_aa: CSVRDFAYEQYF

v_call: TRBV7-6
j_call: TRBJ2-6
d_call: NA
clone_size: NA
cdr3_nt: TGTGCCAGCAGCTTAGCTCCTAACTCTGGGGCCAACGTCCTGACTTTC
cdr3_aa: CASSLAPNSGANVLTF

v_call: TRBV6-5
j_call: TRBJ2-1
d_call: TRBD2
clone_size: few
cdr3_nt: TGTGCCAGCAGCAAAGCGGGATACCAAAGAAATGAGCAGTTCTTC
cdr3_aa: CASSKAGYQRNEQFF

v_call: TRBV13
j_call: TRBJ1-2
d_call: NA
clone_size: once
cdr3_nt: TGTGCCAGCAGCCAAAATGGCCATGGCTACACCTTC
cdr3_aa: CASSQNGHGYTF

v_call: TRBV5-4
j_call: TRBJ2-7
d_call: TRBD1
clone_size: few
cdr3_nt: TGTGCCAGCAGTTTCGACAGGGGAACCGACGAGCAGTACTTC
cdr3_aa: CASSFDRGTDEQYF

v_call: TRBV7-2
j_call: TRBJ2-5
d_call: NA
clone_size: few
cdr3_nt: TGTGCCAGCAGCTTAGCGCAGCAGGCACAAGAGACCCAGTACTTC
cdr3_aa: CASSLAQQAQETQYF

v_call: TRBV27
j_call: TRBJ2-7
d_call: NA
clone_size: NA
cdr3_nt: TGTGCCAGCAGCAAACTGGGGCCAGGCTACGAGCAGTACTTC
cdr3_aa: CASSKLGPGYEQYF

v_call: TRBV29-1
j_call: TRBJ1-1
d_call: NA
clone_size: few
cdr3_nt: TGCAGCGTTGATCGGGGAGCGGACACTGAAGCTTTCTTT
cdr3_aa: CSVDRGADTEAFF

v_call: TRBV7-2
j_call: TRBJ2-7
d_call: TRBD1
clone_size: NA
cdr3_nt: TGTGCCAGCAAAGCAACAGGGGCGGCCTACGAGCAGTACTTC
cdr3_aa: CASKATGAAYEQYF

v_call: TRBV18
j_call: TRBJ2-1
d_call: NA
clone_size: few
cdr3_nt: TGTGCCAGCTCACCACCGATTGGCAGGAGGAATGAGCAGTTCTTC
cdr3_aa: CASSPPIGRRNEQFF

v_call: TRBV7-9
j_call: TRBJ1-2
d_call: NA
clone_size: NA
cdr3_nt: TGTGCCAGCAGTTATGGACAGAACTATGGCTACACCTTC
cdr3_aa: CASSYGQNYGYTF

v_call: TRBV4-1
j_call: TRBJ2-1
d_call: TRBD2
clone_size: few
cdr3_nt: TGCGCCAGCAGCCGCCCTCAACTAGCGGGAGGGACTGAGCAGTTCTTC
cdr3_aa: CASSRPQLAGGTEQFF

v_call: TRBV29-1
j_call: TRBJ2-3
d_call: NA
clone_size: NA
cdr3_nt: TGCAGCACACTTGGGCCGACAGATACGCAGTATTTT
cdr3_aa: CSTLGPTDTQYF

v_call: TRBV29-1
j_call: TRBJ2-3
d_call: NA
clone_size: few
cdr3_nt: TGCAGCGTACACGAGGGGCAGAAAGATACGCAGTATTTT
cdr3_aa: CSVHEGQKDTQYF

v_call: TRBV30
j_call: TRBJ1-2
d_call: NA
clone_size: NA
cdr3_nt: TGTGCCTGGAACAACCCTCGAGGGGGCTATGGCTACACCTTC
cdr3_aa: CAWNNPRGGYGYTF

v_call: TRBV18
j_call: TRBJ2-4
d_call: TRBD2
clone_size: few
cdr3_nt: TGTGCCAGCTCACCTCCGGGACTAGCATCGCCCAACATTCAGTACTTC
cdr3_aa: CASSPPGLASPNIQYF

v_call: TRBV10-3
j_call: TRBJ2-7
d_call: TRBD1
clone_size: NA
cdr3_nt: TGTGCCATCAGTGAGTCGGGTGGACAGGGGGTGAGCGAGCAGTACTTC
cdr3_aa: CAISESGGQGVSEQYF

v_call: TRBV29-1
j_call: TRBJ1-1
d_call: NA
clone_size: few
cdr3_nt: TGCAGCGTTGTACCTCAGGACGTGTCGAAAGCTTTCTTT
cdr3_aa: CSVVPQDVSKAFF

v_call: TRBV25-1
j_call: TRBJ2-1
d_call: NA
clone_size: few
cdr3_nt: TGTGCCAGCAAAGGGTACAATGAGCAGTTCTTC
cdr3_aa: CASKGYNEQFF

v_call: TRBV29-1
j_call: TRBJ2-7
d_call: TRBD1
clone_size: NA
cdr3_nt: TGCAGCGTTGAGGGGACAGGGACCTACGAGCAGTACTTC
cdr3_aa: CSVEGTGTYEQYF